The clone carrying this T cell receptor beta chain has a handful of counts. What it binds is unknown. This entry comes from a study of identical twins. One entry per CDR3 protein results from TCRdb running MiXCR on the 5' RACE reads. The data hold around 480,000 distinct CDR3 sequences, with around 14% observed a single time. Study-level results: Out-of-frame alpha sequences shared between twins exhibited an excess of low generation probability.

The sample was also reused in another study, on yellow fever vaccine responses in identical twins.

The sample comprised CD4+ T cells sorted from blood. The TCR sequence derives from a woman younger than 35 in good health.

The CDR3 sequence is CSTNRFSTDTQYF. CDR3 DNA: TGCAGCACTAACAGGTTTAGCACAGATACGCAGTATTTT. The chain uses TRBV20-1 and TRBJ2-3; weak D call: TRBD1 (5 bases). Germline loops: CDR1 DFQATT, CDR2 SNEGSKA (reference sequence). The CDR3 has 13 amino acids.